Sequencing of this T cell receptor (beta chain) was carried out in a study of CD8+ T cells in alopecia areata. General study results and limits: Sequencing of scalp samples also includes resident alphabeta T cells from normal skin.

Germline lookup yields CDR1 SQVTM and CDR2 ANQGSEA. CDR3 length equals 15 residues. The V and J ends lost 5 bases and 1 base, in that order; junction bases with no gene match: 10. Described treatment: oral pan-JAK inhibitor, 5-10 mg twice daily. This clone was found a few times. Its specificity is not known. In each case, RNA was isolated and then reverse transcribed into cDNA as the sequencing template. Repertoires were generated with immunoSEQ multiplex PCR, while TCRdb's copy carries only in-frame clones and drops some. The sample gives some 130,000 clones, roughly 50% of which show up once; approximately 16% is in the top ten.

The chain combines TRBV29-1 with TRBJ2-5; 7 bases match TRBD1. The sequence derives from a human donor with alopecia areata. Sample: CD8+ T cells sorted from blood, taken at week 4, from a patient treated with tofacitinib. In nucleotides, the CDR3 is TGCAGCGTTTTCAACCCGGACAGGCCCCAAGAGACCCAGTACTTC. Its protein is CSVFNPDRPQETQYF.